Sequencing of this TCR beta chain was carried out in a study of blood T cell repertoires in COVID-19. Study background: There were acute and convalescent COVID-19 samples, and they came from the United States, Italy and Spain. Sources were T cells, B-cell-depleted T cells, or PBMCs; the material itself was cDNA or gDNA.

This CDR3 contains 14 residues. The germline V gene encodes CDR1 SNHLY and CDR2 FYNNEI. The V end lost 8 bases, the J end lost 3 bases, and 16 bases lay between the germline ends. Authors' analysis steps: Counts of nucleated cells, estimated from reference gene primer amplification, were obtained. Profiled with immunoSEQ multiplex PCR; TCRdb holds only in-frame clones, not every one. V and J calls and clone size are copied from that table; D and trimming were computed from the DNA. The sample lists a few hundred thousand clones; 85% were seen once. Sequenced: peripheral blood. The origin of this receptor is a human donor in a cohort sampled during active COVID-19. This chain uses TRBV2 with TRBJ2-5; D perhaps matches TRBD1 (6 bases). The DNA of the CDR3 is TGTGCCAGCGGGGTCGGACAGCCGAAAGAGACCCAGTACTTC. Translation: CASGVGQPKETQYF. Together with reference TRBV2 and TRBJ2-5, the CDR3 gives the full variable domain: EPEVTQTPSHQVTQMGQEVILRCVPISNHLYFYWYRQILGQKVEFLVSFYNNEISEKSEIFDDQFSVERPDGSNFTLKIRSTKLEDSAMYFCASGVGQPKETQYFGPGTRLLVL.